A single T cell receptor beta chain is shown here with its context. The record originates from a study of blood T cell repertoires in COVID-19. The data were produced by immunoSEQ multiplex PCR, yet TCRdb's version contains in-frame clones alone and is incomplete. Altogether 150,000 to 200,000 clones are present, roughly four fifths being singletons, with the ten largest covering 8% to 13%. This CDR3 region has 13 residues. Germline CDR1 MGHRA, CDR2 YSYEKL. The V end was cut by 6 bases, the J end by 2 bases, with 10 bases between. Sample: peripheral blood. The sequence was obtained from a man in his fifties or sixties with active or convalescent COVID-19. This rearrangement joins TRBV4-1 to TRBJ1-2; possible D gene TRBD1, 5 bases. For the CDR3, the DNA is TGCGCCAGCAGTGGCCAGGGCAACTATGGCTACACCTTC. This translates into CASSGQGNYGYTF.